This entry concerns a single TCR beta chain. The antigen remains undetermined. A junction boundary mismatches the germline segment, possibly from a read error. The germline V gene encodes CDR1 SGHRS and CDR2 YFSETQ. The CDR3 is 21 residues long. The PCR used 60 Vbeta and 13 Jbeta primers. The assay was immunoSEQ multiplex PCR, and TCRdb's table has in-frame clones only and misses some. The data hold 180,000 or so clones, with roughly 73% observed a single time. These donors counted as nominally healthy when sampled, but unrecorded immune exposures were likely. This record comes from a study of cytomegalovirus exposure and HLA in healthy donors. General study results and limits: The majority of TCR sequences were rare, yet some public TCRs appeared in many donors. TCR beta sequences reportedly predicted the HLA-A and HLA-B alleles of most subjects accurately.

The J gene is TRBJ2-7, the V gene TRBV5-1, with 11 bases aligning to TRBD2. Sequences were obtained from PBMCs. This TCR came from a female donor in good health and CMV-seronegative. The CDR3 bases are TGCGCCAGCAGCTTTGGACAGGCCTCGGGACTAGCGGAATTTTACTCCTATGAGCAGTACTTC. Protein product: CASSFGQASGLAEFYSYEQYF.